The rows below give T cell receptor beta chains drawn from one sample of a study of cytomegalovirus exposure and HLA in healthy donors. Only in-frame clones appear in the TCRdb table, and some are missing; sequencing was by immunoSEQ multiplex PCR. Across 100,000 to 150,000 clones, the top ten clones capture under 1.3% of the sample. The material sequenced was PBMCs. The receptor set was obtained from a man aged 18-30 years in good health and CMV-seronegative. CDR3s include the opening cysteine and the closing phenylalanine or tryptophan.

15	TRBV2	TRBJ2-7	CASRETSASSYEQYF
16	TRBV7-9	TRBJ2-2	CASSSLSGGNTGELFF
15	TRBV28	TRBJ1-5	CASSILGESNQPQHF
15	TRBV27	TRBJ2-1	CASSRLAGRPNEQFF
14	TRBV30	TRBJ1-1	CAGLRGQGRVEAFF
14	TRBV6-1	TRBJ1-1	CASRAQGGDTEAFF
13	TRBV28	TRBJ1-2	CASTPSPYYGYTF
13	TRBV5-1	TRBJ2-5	CASSLAGKETQYF
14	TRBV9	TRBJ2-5	CASSVAGGVETQYF
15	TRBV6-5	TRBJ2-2	CASRRDSANTGELFF
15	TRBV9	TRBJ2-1	CASSPGSGQGREQFF
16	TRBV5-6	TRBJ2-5	CASSSPGGGWRETQYF
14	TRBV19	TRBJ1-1	CASRGDRWSREAFF
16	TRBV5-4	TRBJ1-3	CASSAKEDQGGNTIYF
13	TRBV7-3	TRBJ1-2	CASSLTAAGGYTF
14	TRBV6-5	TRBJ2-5	CASSTPGAQETQYF
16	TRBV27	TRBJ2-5	CASSRAGGRDLETQYF
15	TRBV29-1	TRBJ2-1	CSVDSASGSYNEQFF
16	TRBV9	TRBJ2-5	CASSVVGGPGVETQYF
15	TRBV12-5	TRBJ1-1	CASGLKRQGRTEAFF
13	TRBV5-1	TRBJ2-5	CASSPREAGTQYF